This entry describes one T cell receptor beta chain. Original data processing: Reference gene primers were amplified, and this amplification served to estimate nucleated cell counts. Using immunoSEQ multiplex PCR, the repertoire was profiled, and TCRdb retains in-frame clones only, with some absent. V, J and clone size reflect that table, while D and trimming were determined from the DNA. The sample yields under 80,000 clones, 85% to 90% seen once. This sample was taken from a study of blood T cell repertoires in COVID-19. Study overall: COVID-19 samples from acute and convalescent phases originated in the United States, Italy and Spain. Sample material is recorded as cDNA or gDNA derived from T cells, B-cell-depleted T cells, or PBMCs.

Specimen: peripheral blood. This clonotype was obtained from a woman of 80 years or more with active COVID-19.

The CDR3 loop is CASSPRTGGHTGELFF. CDR3 DNA: TGTGCCAGCAGTCCCAGGACAGGGGGACATACCGGGGAGCTGTTTTTT. The V and J genes are TRBV28 and TRBJ2-2; TRBD1 agrees at 10 bases. Germline V gene data show CDR1 as MDHEN and CDR2 as SYDVKM. The J segment lost 5 bases and the V segment lost 5 bases, leaving 8 bases of the junction unmatched. There are 16 residues in the CDR3.